The 18 T cell receptor beta chains below all came from one sample that was sequenced in a study of T cell repertoires in cytomegalovirus infection. TCRdb reprocessed the reads with MiXCR, giving one entry per CDR3 protein. Among a few hundred thousand distinct CDR3 sequences listed, 15% to 20% were seen once. The sample was CD8+ T cells from PBMCs. The source of these receptors is a human donor in good health (CMV status not recorded). Some clones in this sample may be carry-over from other donors' samples.

This clonotype was recorded at least ten times. The chain has TRBV7-9 and TRBJ2-1; the D is unclear. V was trimmed by 1 base and J by 3 bases, leaving 7 bases between them. This CDR3 is 14 amino acids long. CDR1 and CDR2 from the germline V gene are SEHNR and FQNEAQ (reference sequence). As DNA, the CDR3 is TGTGCCAGCAGCTTAGACGGTAGCTACAATGAGCAGTTCTTC. Protein sequence: CASSLDGSYNEQFF.

This clonotype was counted between two and nine times. V usage is TRBV27 and J usage is TRBJ1-2, with a tentative D call TRBD1 (6 bases). V dropped 5 bases and J dropped 9 bases, with 22 bases sitting between them. This CDR3 contains 15 residues. From germline, CDR1 is MNHEY and CDR2 SMNVEV (reference sequence). CDR3: CASSLIGGRIVSYTF. As DNA, the CDR3 is TGTGCCAGCAGTCTAATAGGGGGGCGCATAGTTAGCTACACCTTC.

This clonotype showed up many times. This rearrangement joins TRBV12-3 or TRBV12-4 to TRBJ1-1; the D gene is possibly TRBD1 (5 bases). Trimming took 6 bases from V and 4 from J, leaving 12 bases between them. The CDR3 spans 13 residues. CDR3 loop: CASSLGGGTEAFF. In DNA form, the CDR3 reads TGTGCCAGCAGCCTGGGGGGGGGCACTGAAGCTTTCTTT.

In this sample, this clonotype turned up many times. The chain joins TRBV20-1 to TRBJ1-1, with D perhaps matching TRBD1 (6 bases). V dropped 0 bases and J dropped 11 bases, with 16 bases sitting between them. The germline V gene has CDR1 DFQATT and CDR2 SNEGSKA (reference sequence). The CDR3 covers 13 residues. The CDR3 loop reads CSARDRWGAYAFF. The DNA for the CDR3 is TGCAGTGCTAGAGATCGTTGGGGGGCTTACGCTTTCTTT.

The rearrangement links TRBV18 to TRBJ2-7; maybe TRBD1 (5 bases). The CDR3 runs to 13 residues. Trimming stripped 4 bases from V and 0 bases from J, with 7 bases between. The germline V gene has CDR1 KGHSH and CDR2 LQKENI. The CDR3, as DNA: TGTGCCAGCTCACAGGGGTACTCCTACGAGCAGTACTTC. Encoded protein: CASSQGYSYEQYF.

This clonotype was counted at least ten times. The chain carries TRBV7-6 and TRBJ2-7; D is perhaps TRBD1 or TRBD2 (6 bases each). The CDR3 totals 17 residues. The ends were cut back, 5 bases at V and 0 bases at J, with 20 bases in the middle. From germline, CDR1 is SGHVS and CDR2 FNYEAQ. CDR3 sequence reads: CASSQGMAGLSSYEQYF. The CDR3 bases are TGTGCCAGCAGCCAGGGGATGGCGGGGCTGAGCTCCTACGAGCAGTACTTC.

The V gene is TRBV5-6, the J gene TRBJ2-1; TRBD1 is a possible D gene (6 bases). Germline CDR1 reads SGHDT; CDR2 reads YYEEEE. Trimming stripped 4 bases from V and 4 bases from J, with 18 bases between. The CDR3 sequence is 16 residues long. The CDR3, as DNA: TGTGCCAGCAGCATCATCTACAGGGCAGAGTACAATGAGCAGTTCTTC. It encodes CASSIIYRAEYNEQFF.

This clonotype was seen more than once but under ten times. The V gene is TRBV9, the J gene TRBJ2-3; a possible D gene is TRBD2 (6 bases). CDR3 size: 15 residues. Per germline, CDR1 SGDLS and CDR2 YYNGEE. V was trimmed by 2 bases and J by 4 bases, leaving 14 bases between them. CDR3 residues: CASSVSAGYADTQYF. In DNA form, the CDR3 reads TGTGCCAGCAGCGTCAGCGCGGGGTACGCAGATACGCAGTATTTT.

This clonotype was recorded many times. CDR3 bases: TGTGCCAGCAGTTTCGGGGTATTAAGGACCTCCTACGAGCAGTACTTC. The encoded protein is CASSFGVLRTSYEQYF. The chain has TRBV28 and TRBJ2-7, with D possibly being TRBD2 (5 bases). Germline CDR1 and CDR2: MDHEN and SYDVKM. The V end lost 3 bases, the J end lost 0 bases, and 15 bases lay between the germline ends. CDR3 size: 16 residues.

This clonotype was counted many times. This chain joins TRBV28 and TRBJ2-7, with D possibly matching TRBD1 (6 bases). The V gene's germline CDR1 is MDHEN and CDR2 SYDVKM. CDR3 size: 16 residues. The germline V and J ends were trimmed by 1 base and 5 bases, with 18 bases remaining between them. CDR3 region: CASSLFFRGELHEQYF. CDR3 DNA: TGTGCCAGCAGTTTATTTTTCAGGGGTGAACTCCACGAGCAGTACTTC. Full variable domain (outside the CDR3, taken from reference TRBV28 and TRBJ2-7): DVKVTQSSRYLVKRTGEKVFLECVQDMDHENMFWYRQDPGLGLRLIYFSYDVKMKEKGDIPEGYSVSREKKERFSLILESASTNQTSMYLCASSLFFRGELHEQYFGPGTRLTVT.

CDR3 sequence reads: CASSLRDIPYEQYF. The CDR3 DNA sequence: TGTGCCAGCAGCTTAAGGGACATTCCCTACGAGCAGTACTTC. This rearrangement joins TRBV7-6 to TRBJ2-7, with D possibly being TRBD1 (6 bases). CDR3 length: 14 residues. V lost 2 bases to trimming and J lost 2 bases, with 10 bases between them. CDR1 SGHVS and CDR2 FNYEAQ come from the germline V gene.

This clonotype was seen at least ten times. The chain combines TRBV7-2 with TRBJ2-3, with 7 bases aligning to TRBD1. The CDR3 is made up of 17 amino acids. Germline-derived CDR1 and CDR2 are SGHTA and FQGNSA. V was clipped by 6 bases and J by 4 bases; unmatched bases: 16. In DNA, the CDR3 is TGTGCCAGCAGTTACGAACCCCAGGGGGATTTCGCAGATACGCAGTATTTT. Encoded protein: CASSYEPQGDFADTQYF.

V and J are TRBV25-1 and TRBJ2-3; D call uncertain. The V gene's germline CDR1 is MGHDK and CDR2 SYGVNS. The CDR3 runs to 17 residues. V was trimmed by 1 base and J by 3 bases, leaving 17 bases between them. CDR3 nucleotides: TGTGCCAGCAGTGAATTTGACTTACGTTACGGAACAGATACGCAGTATTTT. Protein: CASSEFDLRYGTDTQYF.

The table lists this clonotype with many counts. The CDR3 sequence: CASSLSGQRLLYEQYF. In DNA, the CDR3 is TGTGCCAGCAGTTTATCGGGGCAGCGACTCCTCTACGAGCAGTACTTC. The chain has TRBV27 and TRBJ2-7; D is possibly TRBD1 (5 bases). Trimming removed 0 bases at V and 3 bases at J, with 15 bases between. Germline CDR1 and CDR2: MNHEY and SMNVEV (reference sequence). The length of the CDR3 is 16 residues.

This clonotype has ten or more counts. The gene calls are TRBV20-1 and TRBJ1-5; 7 bases match TRBD1. There are 14 residues in the CDR3. Germline assignment: CDR1 DFQATT and CDR2 SNEGSKA (reference sequence). With 6 bases clipped from V and 3 bases from J, the junction kept 8 bases outside the gene matches. The CDR3: CSAPDRADNQPQHF. CDR3 DNA sequence: TGCAGTGCCCCCGACAGGGCCGACAATCAGCCCCAGCATTTT.

This clonotype has a handful of counts. The chain employs TRBV6-1 and TRBJ2-5, with 8 bases lining up with TRBD1. The junction had 17 bases not matched to a gene; V was cut back by 5 bases and J by 3 bases. Germline-derived CDR1 and CDR2 are MNHNS and SASEGT. This CDR3 spans 18 amino acids. The chain's CDR3 is CASSLYGQGDRKEETQYF. In nucleotides, the CDR3 is TGTGCCAGCAGTTTATATGGACAGGGAGATCGGAAAGAAGAGACCCAGTACTTC.

CDR3 nucleotides: TGCAGTGCTGGGACAGGGAGTAAGCGCGGCTACACCTTC. The encoded protein is CSAGTGSKRGYTF. The chain carries TRBV20-1 and TRBJ1-2; 9 bases align to TRBD1. The ends lost 5 bases at V and 8 bases at J; junction bases unmatched: 9. Per germline, CDR1 DFQATT and CDR2 SNEGSKA (reference sequence). The CDR3 contains 13 residues.

There are many counts of this clonotype. The chain is built from TRBV28 and TRBJ1-3; the match to TRBD1 covers 8 bases. This CDR3 comprises 18 residues. The trim removed 2 bases at V and 2 bases at J, leaving 11 bases unmatched. Germline V CDR1 and CDR2: MDHEN, SYDVKM. CDR3: CASSLAPSTGDPGNTIYF. Here the CDR3 DNA reads TGTGCCAGCAGTTTAGCTCCCTCGACAGGGGATCCTGGAAACACCATATATTTT.